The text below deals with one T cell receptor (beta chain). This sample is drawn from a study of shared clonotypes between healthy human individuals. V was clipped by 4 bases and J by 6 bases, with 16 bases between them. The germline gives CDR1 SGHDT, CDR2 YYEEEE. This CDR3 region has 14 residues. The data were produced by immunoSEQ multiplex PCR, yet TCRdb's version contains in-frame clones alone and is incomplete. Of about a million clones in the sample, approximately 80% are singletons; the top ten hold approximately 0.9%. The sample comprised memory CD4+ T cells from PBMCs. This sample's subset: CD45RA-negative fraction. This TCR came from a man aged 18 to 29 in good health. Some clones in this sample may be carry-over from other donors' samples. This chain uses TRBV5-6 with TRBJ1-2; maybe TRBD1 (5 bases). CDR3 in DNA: TGTGCCAGCAGCCCCGACTTGGGGGGTAATGGCTACACCTTC. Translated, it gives CASSPDLGGNGYTF.